This T cell receptor (beta chain) came from a study of T cell changes during pregnancy in multiple sclerosis. Data came from immunoSEQ multiplex PCR; TCRdb stores just in-frame clones and leaves some out. The sample carries about 71,000 clones, more than 90% recorded once. The V segment lost 6 bases and the J segment 8 bases; nucleotides outside the gene matches: 7. This CDR3 spans 15 amino acids. The germline V gene encodes CDR1 MNHNS and CDR2 SASEGT. The receptor was isolated from a female donor with multiple sclerosis, enrolled in a pregnancy study. The V and J genes are TRBV6-1 and TRBJ2-1; 13 bases fit TRBD2. The source material was peripheral blood, sampled in the third trimester of pregnancy. The CDR3 coding sequence is TGTGCCAGCAGCCGGACTAGCGGGAGAGTTGATGAGCAGTTCTTC. This gives the protein CASSRTSGRVDEQFF.